This T cell receptor (beta chain) comes out of a study of relationships among human T cell subsets. Study-level results: Clones with over 100 reads held over 60% of CD8+ cytotoxic sequences. Many CDR3s were shared across Th1, Th2 and regulatory subsets. Some CD4+CD8+ double-positive cells may remain after bead sorting.

With regard to this clonotype: Its antigen remains unidentified.

CDR3 length: 10 residues. Trimming shortened V by 6 bases and J by 8 bases, and 10 bases separated the two germline ends. Germline CDR1 is DFQATT and CDR2 is SNEGSKA (reference sequence). TCR alpha and beta CDR3s were amplified from mRNA by semiquantitative ARM-PCR. Exponential amplification used communal superprimers after tagged nested gene-specific primers in ARM-PCR. In TCRdb, the multiplex PCR reads were re-called with MiXCR into one record per CDR3 protein. The sample includes under 15,000 distinct CDR3 sequences, 50% to 75% seen only once; the top ten take roughly 1.9%. Anti-CD25 beads selected CD4+CD25+ regulatory T cells from positively selected CD4+ cells.

This sequence was found in a man aged 40-50 years in good health. V usage is TRBV20-1 and J usage is TRBJ1-1; D is perhaps TRBD1 (5 bases). The sequencing sample was made of Tregs sorted from blood. The CDR3 protein is CSAGDLEAFF. CDR3 coding DNA: TGCAGTGCCGGGGACTTAGAAGCTTTCTTT.